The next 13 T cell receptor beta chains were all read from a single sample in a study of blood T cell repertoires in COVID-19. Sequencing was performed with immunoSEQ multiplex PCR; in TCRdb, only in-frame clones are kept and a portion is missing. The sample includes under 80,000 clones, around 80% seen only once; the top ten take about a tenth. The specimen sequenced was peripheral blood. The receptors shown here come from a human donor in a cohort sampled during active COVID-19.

CDR3 nucleotide sequence: TGTGCCAGCAGCCACGGACTAGCGGGGGGCACAGATACGCAGTATTTT. Protein product: CASSHGLAGGTDTQYF. V and J are TRBV5-6 and TRBJ2-3, with 13 bases that match TRBD2. The CDR3 loop spans 16 amino acids. Germline V gene sequence: CDR1 SGHDT, CDR2 YYEEEE. With 4 bases clipped from V and 1 base from J, the junction kept 3 bases outside the gene matches. Looking up the rest from reference TRBV5-6 and TRBJ2-3 gives the full variable domain: DAGVTQSPTHLIKTRGQQVTLRCSPKSGHDTVSWYQQALGQGPQFIFQYYEEEERQRGNFPDRFSGHQFPNYSSELNVNALLLGDSALYLCASSHGLAGGTDTQYFGPGTRLTVL.

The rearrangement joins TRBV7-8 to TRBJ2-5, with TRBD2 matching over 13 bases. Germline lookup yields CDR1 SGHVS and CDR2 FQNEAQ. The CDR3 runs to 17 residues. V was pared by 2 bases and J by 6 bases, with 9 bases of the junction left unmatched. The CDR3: CASSLRTSGRGSQTQYF. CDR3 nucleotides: TGTGCCAGCAGCTTAAGGACTAGCGGGAGAGGATCGCAGACCCAGTACTTC.

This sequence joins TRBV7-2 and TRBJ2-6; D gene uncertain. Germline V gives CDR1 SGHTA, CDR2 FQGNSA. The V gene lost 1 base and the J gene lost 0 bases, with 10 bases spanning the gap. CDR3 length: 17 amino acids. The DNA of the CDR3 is TGTGCCAGCAGCTTAGGGGCGCTGAGCTCTGGGGCCAACGTCCTGACTTTC. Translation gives CASSLGALSSGANVLTF. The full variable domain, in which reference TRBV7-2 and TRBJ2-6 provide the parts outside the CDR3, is GAGVSQSPSNKVTEKGKDVELRCDPISGHTALYWYRQSLGQGLEFLIYFQGNSAPDKSGLPSDRFSAERTGGSVSTLTIQRTQQEDSAVYLCASSLGALSSGANVLTFGAGSRLTVL.

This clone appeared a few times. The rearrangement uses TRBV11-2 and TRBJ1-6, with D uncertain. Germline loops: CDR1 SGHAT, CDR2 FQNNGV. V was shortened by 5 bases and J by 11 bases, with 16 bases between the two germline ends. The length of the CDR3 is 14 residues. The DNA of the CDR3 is TGTGCCAGCAGCCTCCCTCCGGGCGGGACACCCCTCCACTTT. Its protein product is CASSLPPGGTPLHF.

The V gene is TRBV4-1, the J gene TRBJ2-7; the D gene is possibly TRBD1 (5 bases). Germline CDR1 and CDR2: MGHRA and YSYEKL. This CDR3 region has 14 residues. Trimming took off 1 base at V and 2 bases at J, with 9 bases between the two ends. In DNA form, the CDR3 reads TGCGCCAGCAGCCAAGGGACACCCCCCTACGAGCAGTACTTC. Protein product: CASSQGTPPYEQYF.

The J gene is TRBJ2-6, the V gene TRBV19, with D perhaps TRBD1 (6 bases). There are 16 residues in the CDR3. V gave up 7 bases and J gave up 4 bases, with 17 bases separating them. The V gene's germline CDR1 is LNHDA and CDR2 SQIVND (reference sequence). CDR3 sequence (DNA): TGTGCCAGTAAAAACAGGGTGGGCTTCGGGGCCAACGTCCTGACTTTC. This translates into CASKNRVGFGANVLTF. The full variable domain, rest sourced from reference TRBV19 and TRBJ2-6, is DGGITQSPKYLFRKEGQNVTLSCEQNLNHDAMYWYRQDPGQGLRLIYYSQIVNDFQKGDIAEGYSVSREKKESFPLTVTSAQKNPTAFYLCASKNRVGFGANVLTFGAGSRLTVL.

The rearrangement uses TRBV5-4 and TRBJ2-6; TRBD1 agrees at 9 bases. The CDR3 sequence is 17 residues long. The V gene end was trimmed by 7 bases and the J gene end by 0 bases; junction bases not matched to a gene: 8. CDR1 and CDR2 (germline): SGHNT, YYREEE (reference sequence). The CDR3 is CASSRGQGNSGANVLTF. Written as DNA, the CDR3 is TGTGCCAGCTCCCGGGGACAGGGAAACTCTGGGGCCAACGTCCTGACTTTC.

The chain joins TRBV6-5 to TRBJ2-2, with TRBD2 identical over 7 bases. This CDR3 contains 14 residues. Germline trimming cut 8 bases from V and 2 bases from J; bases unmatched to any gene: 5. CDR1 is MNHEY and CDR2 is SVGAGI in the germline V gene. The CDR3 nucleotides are TGTGCCAGCGCCCGGGAGGCAAACACCGGGGAGCTGTTTTTT. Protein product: CASAREANTGELFF.

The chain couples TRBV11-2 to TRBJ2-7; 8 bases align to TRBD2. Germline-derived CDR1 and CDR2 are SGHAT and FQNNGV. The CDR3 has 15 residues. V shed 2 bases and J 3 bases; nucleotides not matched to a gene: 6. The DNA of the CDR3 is TGTGCCAGCAGCTTAACGGGACTAGGGAACTACGAGCAGTACTTC. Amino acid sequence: CASSLTGLGNYEQYF.

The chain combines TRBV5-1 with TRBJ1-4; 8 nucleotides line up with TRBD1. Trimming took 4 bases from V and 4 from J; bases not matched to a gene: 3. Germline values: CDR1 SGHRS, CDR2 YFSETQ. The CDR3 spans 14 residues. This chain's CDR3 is CASSLDRVNEKLFF. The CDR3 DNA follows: TGCGCCAGCAGCCTGGACAGGGTTAATGAAAAACTGTTTTTT.

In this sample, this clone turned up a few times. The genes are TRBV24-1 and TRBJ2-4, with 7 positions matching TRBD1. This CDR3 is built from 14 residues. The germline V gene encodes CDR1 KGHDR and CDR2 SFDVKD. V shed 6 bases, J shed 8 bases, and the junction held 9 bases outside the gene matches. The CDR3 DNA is TGTGCCACCAGTACTACAGGGGCGGCCGACATTCAGTACTTC. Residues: CATSTTGAADIQYF.

The CDR3 here is CASSIGVTNTEAFF. In DNA form, the CDR3 reads TGTGCCAGTAGTATCGGAGTTACGAACACTGAAGCTTTCTTT. This sequence joins TRBV19 and TRBJ1-1; no clear D. CDR3 length: 14 residues. The germline V gene encodes CDR1 LNHDA and CDR2 SQIVND (reference sequence). The germline V and J ends were trimmed by 3 bases and 1 base, with 9 bases remaining between them. Variable domain in full (rest from reference TRBV19 and TRBJ1-1): DGGITQSPKYLFRKEGQNVTLSCEQNLNHDAMYWYRQDPGQGLRLIYYSQIVNDFQKGDIAEGYSVSREKKESFPLTVTSAQKNPTAFYLCASSIGVTNTEAFFGQGTRLTVV.

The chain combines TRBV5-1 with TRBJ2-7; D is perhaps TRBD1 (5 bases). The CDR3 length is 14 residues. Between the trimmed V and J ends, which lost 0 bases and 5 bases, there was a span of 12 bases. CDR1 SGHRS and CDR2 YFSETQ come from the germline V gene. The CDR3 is CASSLAAGLDEQYF. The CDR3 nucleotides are TGCGCCAGCAGCTTGGCGGCAGGGTTGGACGAGCAGTACTTC.